The 15 T cell receptor beta chains in this list originate from one sample, sequenced in a study of T cells in tuberculosis. Assay: immunoSEQ multiplex PCR; the TCRdb copy retains only in-frame clones and omits some. Altogether 28,000 or so clones are present, around 89% being singletons, with the ten largest covering 6% to 7%. The specimen sequenced was PBMCs. The source of these receptors is a donor between 10 and 35 years old with latent tuberculosis or without tuberculosis infection.

This clone was picked up one time. The chain has TRBV10-3 and TRBJ2-7; a possible D gene is TRBD2 (7 bases). V was shortened by 10 bases and J by 4 bases, with 17 bases between the two germline ends. The V gene's germline CDR1 is ENHRY and CDR2 SYGVKD. The CDR3 is made up of 13 amino acids. The CDR3 DNA follows: TGTGCCACCTGGGGGGGGCCCGAATACGAGCAGTACTTC. Amino acids: CATWGGPEYEQYF.

V is TRBV6-6 and J is TRBJ2-3, with 8 bases lining up with TRBD1. Per germline, CDR1 MNHNY and CDR2 SVGAGI (reference sequence). Unmatched junction bases numbered 10, after V lost 7 bases and J lost 4 bases. The CDR3 runs to 15 residues. The CDR3 here is CASIRAGGNSDTQYF. CDR3 DNA sequence: TGTGCCAGCATTCGAGCAGGGGGCAATTCAGATACGCAGTATTTT.

The gene calls are TRBV7-2 and TRBJ2-3, with TRBD2 identical over 7 bases. Unmatched junction bases numbered 9, after V lost 1 base and J lost 5 bases. Germline V gene lookup returns CDR1 SGHTA and CDR2 FQGNSA. The CDR3 has 16 residues. Written as DNA, the CDR3 is TGTGCCAGCAGCTTAGGACTAGCTGTGGATGTAGATACGCAGTATTTT. Translated, it gives CASSLGLAVDVDTQYF. Together with reference TRBV7-2 and TRBJ2-3, the CDR3 gives the full variable domain: GAGVSQSPSNKVTEKGKDVELRCDPISGHTALYWYRQSLGQGLEFLIYFQGNSAPDKSGLPSDRFSAERTGGSVSTLTIQRTQQEDSAVYLCASSLGLAVDVDTQYFGPGTRLTVL.

The rearrangement uses TRBV7-2 and TRBJ1-2; D gene uncertain. V was cut by 5 bases and J by 2 bases, with 18 bases left in between. Germline V gene data show CDR1 as SGHTA and CDR2 as FQGNSA. CDR3 length equals 16 residues. This CDR3 reads CASSPSGRGSNYGYTF. In DNA, the CDR3 is TGTGCCAGCAGCCCCAGTGGACGGGGATCAAACTATGGCTACACCTTC.

This sequence joins TRBV28 and TRBJ1-1; TRBD1 matches 8 bases. This CDR3 contains 22 residues. V shed 5 bases, J shed 3 bases, and the junction held 29 bases outside the gene matches. CDR1 is MDHEN, CDR2 SYDVKM, per germline. CDR3: CASSPARYPDLRTGYVDTEAFF. The CDR3 DNA sequence: TGTGCCAGCAGTCCGGCCCGTTACCCCGACCTTAGGACAGGGTATGTTGACACTGAAGCTTTCTTT.

This clone occurred once. This chain uses TRBV27 with TRBJ2-7; a possible D gene is TRBD2 (6 bases). The germline CDR1 and CDR2 sequences are MNHEY and SMNVEV (reference sequence). Deletions cut 6 bases from V and 2 bases from J, with 11 bases between. This CDR3 is built from 13 residues. CDR3 DNA: TGTGCCAGCAGGTCTAGCGCCCCCTACGAGCAGTACTTC. Its protein product is CASRSSAPYEQYF.

The gene calls are TRBV10-3 and TRBJ2-3; a weak D match, TRBD2 (5 bases). Trimming removed 8 bases from V and 6 bases from J, with 15 bases in between. The CDR3 loop spans 13 amino acids. From germline, CDR1 is ENHRY and CDR2 SYGVKD. CDR3 bases: TGTGCCATCGGTACCCGGTCGGGGGATACGCAGTATTTT. Its protein is CAIGTRSGDTQYF.

The chain uses TRBV6-1 and TRBJ2-7, with TRBD2 identical over 7 bases. Germline V gene data show CDR1 as MNHNS and CDR2 as SASEGT. CDR3 length: 14 amino acids. V gave up 6 bases and J gave up 5 bases; unmatched junction bases: 10. CDR3 protein: CASRAGTTADEQYF. The CDR3 nucleotides read TGTGCCAGCAGGGCCGGGACTACAGCCGACGAGCAGTACTTC.

The chain recombines TRBV29-1 with TRBJ2-5; a possible D gene is TRBD1 (6 bases). The germline gives CDR1 SQVTM, CDR2 ANQGSEA. This CDR3 has 12 amino acids. V was cut by 4 bases and J by 2 bases, with 8 bases left in between. The CDR3, as DNA: TGCAGCGTTGGGACAGAGCAAGAGACCCAGTACTTC. It specifies CSVGTEQETQYF.

This chain links TRBV28 with TRBJ1-6; no firm D call. The germline CDR1 and CDR2 sequences are MDHEN and SYDVKM. This CDR3 region has 15 residues. Trimming removed 5 bases at V and 6 bases at J, with 14 bases between. In DNA form, the CDR3 reads TGTGCCAGCAGTCCCGAAGGTGCGGGTAATTCACCCCTCCACTTT. Protein sequence: CASSPEGAGNSPLHF.

The chain joins TRBV7-9 to TRBJ1-1; D is undetermined. The CDR3 spans 12 residues. The V gene's germline CDR1 is SEHNR and CDR2 FQNEAQ (reference sequence). V lost 6 bases, J lost 5 bases, and 10 bases lay in between. CDR3 nucleotide sequence: TGTGCCAGCAGACCGGGAGCAACTGAAGCTTTCTTT. As protein: CASRPGATEAFF. Full variable domain (outside the CDR3, taken from reference TRBV7-9 and TRBJ1-1): DTGVSQNPRHKITKRGQNVTFRCDPISEHNRLYWYRQTLGQGPEFLTYFQNEAQLEKSRLLSDRFSAERPKGSFSTLEIQRTEQGDSAMYLCASRPGATEAFFGQGTRLTVV.

The chain recombines TRBV7-4 with TRBJ2-7; D ambiguous. Trimming stripped 6 bases from V and 7 bases from J, with 13 bases between. This CDR3 comprises 12 residues. Looked up from germline, CDR1 is SGHVT and CDR2 is SQSDAQ. The DNA for the CDR3 is TGTGCCAGCAGGCAGGTCCATTGGGAGCAGTACTTC. Its protein product is CASRQVHWEQYF.

The chain employs TRBV6-5 and TRBJ2-3; TRBD1 agrees at 9 bases. Trimming took 4 bases from V and 4 from J; bases not matched to a gene: 9. Germline V gene sequence: CDR1 MNHEY, CDR2 SVGAGI. The CDR3 is made up of 16 amino acids. CDR3 in amino acids: CASSSGTGNGADTQYF. The CDR3 DNA reads as TGTGCCAGCAGTTCGGGGACAGGGAATGGAGCAGATACGCAGTATTTT.

The gene calls are TRBV6-1 and TRBJ2-5, with D perhaps matching TRBD2 (6 bases). CDR1 is MNHNS, CDR2 SASEGT, per germline. The CDR3 totals 14 residues. V lost 4 bases and J 4 bases, leaving 13 bases between the germline ends. As DNA, the CDR3 is TGTGCCAGCAGTGTTATGGCGGGACCAGAGACCCAGTACTTC. Its protein is CASSVMAGPETQYF.

The rearrangement links TRBV18 to TRBJ2-7; tentative D call: TRBD2 (6 bases). In germline, CDR1 is KGHSH, CDR2 LQKENI. This CDR3 has 15 amino acids. V was pared by 6 bases and J by 2 bases, with 17 bases between. The CDR3 loop is CASSPLRGFPYEQYF. CDR3 nucleotides: TGTGCCAGCTCCCCCCTCCGGGGGTTCCCCTACGAGCAGTACTTC.